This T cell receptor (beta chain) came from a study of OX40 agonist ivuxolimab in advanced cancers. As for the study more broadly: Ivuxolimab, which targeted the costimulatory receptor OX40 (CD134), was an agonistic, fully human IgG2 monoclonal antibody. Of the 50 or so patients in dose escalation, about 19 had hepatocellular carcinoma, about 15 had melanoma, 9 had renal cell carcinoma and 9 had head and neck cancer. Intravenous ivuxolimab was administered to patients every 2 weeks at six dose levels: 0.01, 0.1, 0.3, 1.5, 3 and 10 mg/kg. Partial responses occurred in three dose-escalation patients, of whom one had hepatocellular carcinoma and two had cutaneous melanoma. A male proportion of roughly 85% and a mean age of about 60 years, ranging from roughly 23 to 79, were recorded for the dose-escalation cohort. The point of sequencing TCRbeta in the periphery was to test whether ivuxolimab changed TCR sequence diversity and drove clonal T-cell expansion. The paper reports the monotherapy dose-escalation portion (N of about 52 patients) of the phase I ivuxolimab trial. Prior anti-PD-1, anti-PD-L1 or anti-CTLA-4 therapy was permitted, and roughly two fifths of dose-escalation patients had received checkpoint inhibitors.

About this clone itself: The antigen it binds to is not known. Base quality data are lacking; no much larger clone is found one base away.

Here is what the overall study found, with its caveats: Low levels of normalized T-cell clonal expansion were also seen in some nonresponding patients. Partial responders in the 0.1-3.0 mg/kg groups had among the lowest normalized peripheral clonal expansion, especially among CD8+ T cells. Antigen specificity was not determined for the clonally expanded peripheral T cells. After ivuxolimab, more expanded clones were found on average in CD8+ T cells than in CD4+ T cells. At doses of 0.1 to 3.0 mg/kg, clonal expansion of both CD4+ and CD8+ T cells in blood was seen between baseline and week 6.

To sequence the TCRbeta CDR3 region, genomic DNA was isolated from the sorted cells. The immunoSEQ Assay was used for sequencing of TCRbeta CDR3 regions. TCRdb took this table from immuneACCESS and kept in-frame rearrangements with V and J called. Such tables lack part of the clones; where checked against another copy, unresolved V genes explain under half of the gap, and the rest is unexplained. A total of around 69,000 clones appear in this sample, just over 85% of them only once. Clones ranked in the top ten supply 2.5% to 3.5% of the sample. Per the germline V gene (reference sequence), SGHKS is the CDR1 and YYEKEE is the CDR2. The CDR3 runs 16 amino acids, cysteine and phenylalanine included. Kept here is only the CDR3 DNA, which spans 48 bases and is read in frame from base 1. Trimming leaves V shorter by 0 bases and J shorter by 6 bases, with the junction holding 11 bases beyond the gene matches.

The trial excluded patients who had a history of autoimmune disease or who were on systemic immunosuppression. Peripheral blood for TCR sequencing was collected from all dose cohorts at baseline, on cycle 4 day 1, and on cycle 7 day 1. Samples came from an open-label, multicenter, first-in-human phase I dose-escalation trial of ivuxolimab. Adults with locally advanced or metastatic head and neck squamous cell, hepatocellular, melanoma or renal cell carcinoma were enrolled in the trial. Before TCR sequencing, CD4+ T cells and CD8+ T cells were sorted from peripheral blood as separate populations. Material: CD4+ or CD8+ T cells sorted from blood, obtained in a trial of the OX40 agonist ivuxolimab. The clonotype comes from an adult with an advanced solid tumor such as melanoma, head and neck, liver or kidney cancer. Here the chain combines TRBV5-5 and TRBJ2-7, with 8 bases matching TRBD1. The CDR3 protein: CASSLALGQGSGEQYF. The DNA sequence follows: TGTGCCAGCAGCTTGGCCTTAGGACAGGGTTCGGGCGAGCAGTACTTC.